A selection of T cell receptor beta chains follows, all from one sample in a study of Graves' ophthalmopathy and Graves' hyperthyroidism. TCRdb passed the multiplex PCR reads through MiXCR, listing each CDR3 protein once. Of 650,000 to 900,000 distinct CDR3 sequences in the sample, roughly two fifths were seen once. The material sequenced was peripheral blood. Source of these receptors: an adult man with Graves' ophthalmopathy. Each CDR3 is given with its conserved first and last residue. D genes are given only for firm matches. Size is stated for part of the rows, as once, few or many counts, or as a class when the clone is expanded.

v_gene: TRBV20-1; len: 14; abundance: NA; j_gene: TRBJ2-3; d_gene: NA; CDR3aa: CSAMTGSSTDTQYF
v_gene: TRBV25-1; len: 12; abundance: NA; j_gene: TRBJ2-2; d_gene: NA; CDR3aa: CASVVATGELFF
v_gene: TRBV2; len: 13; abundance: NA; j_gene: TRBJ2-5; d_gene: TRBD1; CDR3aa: CASVGQGGETQYF
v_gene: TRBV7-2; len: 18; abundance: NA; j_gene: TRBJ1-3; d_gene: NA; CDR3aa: CASSSLRVVESSGNTIYF
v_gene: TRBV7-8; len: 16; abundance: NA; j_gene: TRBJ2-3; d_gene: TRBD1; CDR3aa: CASSTRQGSSTDTQYF
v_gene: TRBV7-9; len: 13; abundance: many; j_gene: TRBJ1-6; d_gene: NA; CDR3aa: CASSSTNRSPLHF
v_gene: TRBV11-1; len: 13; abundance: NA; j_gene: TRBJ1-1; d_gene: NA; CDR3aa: CASGGRADTEAFF
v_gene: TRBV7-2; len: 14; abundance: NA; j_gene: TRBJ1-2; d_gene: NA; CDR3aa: CASSLITAGSGYTF
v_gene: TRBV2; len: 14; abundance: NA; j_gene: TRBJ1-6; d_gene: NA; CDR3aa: CASNKGAYNSPLHF
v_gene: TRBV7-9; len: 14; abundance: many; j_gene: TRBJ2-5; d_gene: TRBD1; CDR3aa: CASSLAGQGSTQYF
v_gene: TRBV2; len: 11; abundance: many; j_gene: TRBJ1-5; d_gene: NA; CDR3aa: CASSLREPQHF
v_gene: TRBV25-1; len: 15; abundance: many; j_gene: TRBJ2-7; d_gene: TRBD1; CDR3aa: CASREVRDREGEQYF
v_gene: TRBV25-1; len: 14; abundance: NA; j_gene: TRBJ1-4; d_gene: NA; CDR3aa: CASSSRDLNEKLFF
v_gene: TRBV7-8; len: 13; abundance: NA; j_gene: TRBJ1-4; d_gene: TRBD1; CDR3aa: CAWSDRGSEKLFF
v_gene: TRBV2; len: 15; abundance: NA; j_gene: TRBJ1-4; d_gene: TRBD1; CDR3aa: CASSEWDRVEEKLFF
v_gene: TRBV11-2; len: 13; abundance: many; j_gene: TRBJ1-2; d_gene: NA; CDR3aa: CASSPGTPIGYTF
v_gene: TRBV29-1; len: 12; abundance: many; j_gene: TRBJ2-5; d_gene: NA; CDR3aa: CSAGLGQETQYF
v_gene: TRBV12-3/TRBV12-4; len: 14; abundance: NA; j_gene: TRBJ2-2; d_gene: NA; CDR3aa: CASSWTENTGELFF
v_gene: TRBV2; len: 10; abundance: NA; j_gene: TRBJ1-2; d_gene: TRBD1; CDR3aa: CATYRGGYTF
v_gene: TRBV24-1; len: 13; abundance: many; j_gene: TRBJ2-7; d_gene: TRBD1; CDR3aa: CATSAGQNYEQYF
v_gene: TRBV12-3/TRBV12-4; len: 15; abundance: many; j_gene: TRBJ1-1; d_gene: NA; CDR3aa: CASSTDQGSETEAFF
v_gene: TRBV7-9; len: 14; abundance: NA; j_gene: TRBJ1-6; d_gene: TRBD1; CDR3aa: CASAQGIGGSPLHF
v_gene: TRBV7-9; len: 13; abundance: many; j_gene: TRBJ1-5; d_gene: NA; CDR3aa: CASSYGSNQPQHF
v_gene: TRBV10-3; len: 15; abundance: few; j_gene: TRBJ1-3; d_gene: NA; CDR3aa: CASKKDFFSGNTIYF
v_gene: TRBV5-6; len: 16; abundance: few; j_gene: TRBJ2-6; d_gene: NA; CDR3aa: CASSSLAGTGANVLTF
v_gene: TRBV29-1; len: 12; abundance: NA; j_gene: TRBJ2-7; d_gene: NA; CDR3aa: CSADRGLGEQYF
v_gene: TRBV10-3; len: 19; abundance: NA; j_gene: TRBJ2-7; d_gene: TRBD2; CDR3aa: CAISDPHYGLAGFSYEQYF
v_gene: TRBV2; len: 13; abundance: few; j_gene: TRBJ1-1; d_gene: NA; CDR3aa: CASSEWTATEAFF
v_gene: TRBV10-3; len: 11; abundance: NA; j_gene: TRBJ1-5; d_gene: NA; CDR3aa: CASSEFQPQHF
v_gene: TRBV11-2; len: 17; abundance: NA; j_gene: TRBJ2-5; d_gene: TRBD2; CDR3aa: CASRRLAGGTRQETQYF
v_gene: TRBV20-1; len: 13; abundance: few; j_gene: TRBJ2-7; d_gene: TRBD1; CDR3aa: CSARTGRRSEQYF
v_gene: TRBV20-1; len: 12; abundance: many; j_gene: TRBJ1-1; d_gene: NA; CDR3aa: CSADVREGEAFF
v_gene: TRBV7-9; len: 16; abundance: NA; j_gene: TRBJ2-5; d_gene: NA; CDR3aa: CASSQAGQRETETQYF
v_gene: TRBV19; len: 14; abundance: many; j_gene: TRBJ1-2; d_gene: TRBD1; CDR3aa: CASRSPDRGGGYTF
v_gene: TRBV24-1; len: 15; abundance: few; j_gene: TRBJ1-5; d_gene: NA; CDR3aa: CASSQGFQGNQPQHF
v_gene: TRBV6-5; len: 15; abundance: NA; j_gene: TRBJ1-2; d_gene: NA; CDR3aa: CASSYSNGGRGGYTF
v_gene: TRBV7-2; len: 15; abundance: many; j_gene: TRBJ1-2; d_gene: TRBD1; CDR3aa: CASSLGTGVGYGYTF
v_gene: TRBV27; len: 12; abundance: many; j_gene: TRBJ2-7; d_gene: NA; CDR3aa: CASSSKTYEQYF
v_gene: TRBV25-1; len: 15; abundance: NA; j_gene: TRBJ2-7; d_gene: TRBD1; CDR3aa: CASSPAGQGEYEQYF
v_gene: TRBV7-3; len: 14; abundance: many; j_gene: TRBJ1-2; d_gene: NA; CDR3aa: CASSLQGPSQDLTF
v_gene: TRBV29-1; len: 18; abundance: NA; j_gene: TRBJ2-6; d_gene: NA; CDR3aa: CSVEGLVGGVPGANVLTF
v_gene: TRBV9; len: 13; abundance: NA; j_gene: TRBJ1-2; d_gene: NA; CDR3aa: CASGRGGGDGYTF
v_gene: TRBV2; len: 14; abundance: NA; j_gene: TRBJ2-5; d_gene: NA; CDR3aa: CASSVGRSSETQYF
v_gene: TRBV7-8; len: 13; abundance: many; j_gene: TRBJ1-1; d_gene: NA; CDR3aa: CASRKSMNTEAFF
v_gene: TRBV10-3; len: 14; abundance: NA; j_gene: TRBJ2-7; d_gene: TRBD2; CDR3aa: CAISLGLAVYEQYF
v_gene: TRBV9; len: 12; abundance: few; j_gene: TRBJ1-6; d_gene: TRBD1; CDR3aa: CASKGQKSPLHF
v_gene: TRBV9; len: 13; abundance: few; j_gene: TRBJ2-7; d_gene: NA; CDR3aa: CASSGGATYEQYF
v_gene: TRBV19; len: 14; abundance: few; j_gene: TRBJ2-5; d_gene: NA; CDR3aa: CASKAEVAGETQYF